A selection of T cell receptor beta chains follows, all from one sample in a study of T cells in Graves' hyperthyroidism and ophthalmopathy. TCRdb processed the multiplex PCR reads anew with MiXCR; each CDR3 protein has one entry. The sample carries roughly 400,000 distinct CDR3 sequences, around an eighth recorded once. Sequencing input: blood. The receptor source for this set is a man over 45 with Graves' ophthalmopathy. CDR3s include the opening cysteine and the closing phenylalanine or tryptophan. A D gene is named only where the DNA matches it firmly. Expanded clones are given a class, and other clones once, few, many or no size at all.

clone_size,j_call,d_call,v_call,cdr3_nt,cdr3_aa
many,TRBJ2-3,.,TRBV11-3,TGTGCCAGCAGCTTCGGGGGGCACACGCAGTATTTT,CASSFGGHTQYF
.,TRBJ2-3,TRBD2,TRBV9,TGTGCCAGCAGCGTAGGGAGGCGGGAGGGAGTAGATACGCAGTATTTT,CASSVGRREGVDTQYF
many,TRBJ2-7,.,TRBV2,TGTGCCAGCAGTGAAGGGCTCGTACACGAGCAGTACTTC,CASSEGLVHEQYF
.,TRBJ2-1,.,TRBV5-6,TGTGCCAGCAGCTTGGGAAGGGTGGGGGATGAGCAGTTCTTC,CASSLGRVGDEQFF
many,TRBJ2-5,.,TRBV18,TGTGCCAGCTCACCAACCGGCGGGTACGAGACCCAGTACTTC,CASSPTGGYETQYF
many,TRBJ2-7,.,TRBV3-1,TGTGCCAGCAGCCAAGATCTGAGGCAGTCCTACGAGCAGTACTTC,CASSQDLRQSYEQYF
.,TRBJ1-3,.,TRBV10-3,TGTGCCATCGGTAACACAGGGAGTGCGTCTGGAAACACCATATATTTT,CAIGNTGSASGNTIYF
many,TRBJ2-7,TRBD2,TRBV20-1,TGCAGTGCTAGTCGTAGCGGGAGGTCTTACGAGCAGTACTTC,CSASRSGRSYEQYF
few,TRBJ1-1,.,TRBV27,TGTGCCAGTCAAAAAATCGGGGGGGTCGGCACTGAAGCTTTCTTT,CASQKIGGVGTEAFF
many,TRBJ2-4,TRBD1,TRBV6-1,TGTGCCAGCAGTGGAGTTAAGGGACAGTCCATTCAGTACTTC,CASSGVKGQSIQYF
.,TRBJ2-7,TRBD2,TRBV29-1,TGCAGCGTAGAACTAGCGGGAGGGATCCACGAGCAGTACTTC,CSVELAGGIHEQYF
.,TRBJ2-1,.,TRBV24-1,TGTGCCACCAGTGATCCGGGTCTAAACCCCTCCTACAATGAGCAGTTCTTC,CATSDPGLNPSYNEQFF
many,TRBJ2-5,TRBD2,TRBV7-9,TGTGCCAGCAGCTTAGGGCCTAGCGGGAGAGAAGAGACCCAGTACTTC,CASSLGPSGREETQYF
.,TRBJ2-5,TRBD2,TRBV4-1,TGCGCCAGCAGCCAACCCGTAGCGGGAGAAACTGAAGAGACCCAGTACTTC,CASSQPVAGETEETQYF
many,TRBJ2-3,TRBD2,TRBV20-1,TGCAGTGCTAAGGGACTAGCGGGAGGAAGCGCAGATACGCAGTATTTT,CSAKGLAGGSADTQYF
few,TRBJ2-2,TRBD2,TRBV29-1,TGCAGCGTGCCCGGGACTAGCGGAAGGAGGCACACCGGGGAGCTGTTTTTT,CSVPGTSGRRHTGELFF
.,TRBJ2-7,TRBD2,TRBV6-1,TGTGCCAGCAGAGTTATAGCGGGAGTGGGTCCCTACGAGCAGTACTTC,CASRVIAGVGPYEQYF
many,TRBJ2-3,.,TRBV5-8,TGTGCCAGCAGCCAAGCGGGACAACCAGATACGCAGTATTTT,CASSQAGQPDTQYF
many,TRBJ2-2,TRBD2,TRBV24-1,TGTGCCACCAGTTTAAGCGGGAACTGGGAGCTGTTTTTT,CATSLSGNWELFF
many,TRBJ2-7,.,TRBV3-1,TGTGCCAGCAGCCAAGGGGGGAACAAAGTCCACGAGCAGTACTTC,CASSQGGNKVHEQYF
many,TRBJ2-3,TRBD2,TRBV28,TGTGCCAGCAGTTTGTTGTCTAGCGGGCCCAACACAGATACGCAGTATTTT,CASSLLSSGPNTDTQYF
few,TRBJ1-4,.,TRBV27,TGTGCCAGCAGTTCGGAACAGTATGATGAAAAACTGTTTTTT,CASSSEQYDEKLFF
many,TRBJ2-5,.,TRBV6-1,TGTGCCAGCAGCCCGGGACACCGAGAGACCCAGTACTTC,CASSPGHRETQYF
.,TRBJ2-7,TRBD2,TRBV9,TGTGCCAGCAGCGGACCGGGACTAGCGGGAGATGGAGTCGTGGATTTTTCCTACGAGCAGTACTTC,CASSGPGLAGDGVVDFSYEQYF
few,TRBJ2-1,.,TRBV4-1,TGCGCCAGCAGCCAAGCCACTAACGGCACATTCAATGAGCAGTTCTTC,CASSQATNGTFNEQFF
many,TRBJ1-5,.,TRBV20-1,TGCAGTGCTAGTCGCAGGGCAAGCCTCGGGCCCCAGCATTTT,CSASRRASLGPQHF
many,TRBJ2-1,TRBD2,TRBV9,TGTGCCAGTGCGGCGGGGGTGGGGAAGTGGAATGAGCAGTTCTTC,CASAAGVGKWNEQFF
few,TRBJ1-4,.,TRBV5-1,TGCGCCAGCAGCCTAACAGGCTTGGATGAAAAACTGTTTTTT,CASSLTGLDEKLFF
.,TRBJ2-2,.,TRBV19,TGTGCCAGTAGTCCGCCGACGGTCACCGGGGAGCTGTTTTTT,CASSPPTVTGELFF
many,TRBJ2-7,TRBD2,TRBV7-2,TGTGCCAGCAGCTTATCCGATAGCGGGCCCTACGAGCAGTACTTC,CASSLSDSGPYEQYF
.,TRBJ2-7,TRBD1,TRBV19,TGTGCCAGTAGTATAGGAACAGGGGGCGAGCAGTACTTC,CASSIGTGGEQYF
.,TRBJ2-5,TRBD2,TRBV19,TGTGCCAGTAAAGGGGTTGGCAGGGCCCTGGCGGGAGGGAGGGAGACCCAGTACTTC,CASKGVGRALAGGRETQYF
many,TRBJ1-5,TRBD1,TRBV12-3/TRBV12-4,TGTGCCAGCAGACCCGGGACAGTTATTCAGCCCCAGCATTTT,CASRPGTVIQPQHF
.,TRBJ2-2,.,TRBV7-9,TGTGCCAGCAGCACCGCTCAAGGGGAGCTGTTTTTT,CASSTAQGELFF
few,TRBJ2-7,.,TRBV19,TGTGCCAGTAGTATGAGGGCCGACTCCTACGAGCAGTACTTC,CASSMRADSYEQYF
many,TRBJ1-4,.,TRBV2,TGTGCCAGCAGTGAGTCCAGGGAAGCTAATGAAAAACTGTTTTTT,CASSESREANEKLFF
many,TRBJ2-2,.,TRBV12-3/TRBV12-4,TGTGCCAGCAGTTTAGCAGGCCCCGGGGAGCTGTTTTTT,CASSLAGPGELFF
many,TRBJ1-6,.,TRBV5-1,TGCGCCAGCAGGGCGACAGAGGATAATTCACCCCTCCACTTT,CASRATEDNSPLHF
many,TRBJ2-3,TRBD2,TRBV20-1,TGCAGTGCTAGAAACGTACTAGCGGGACTGGTCACAGATACGCAGTATTTT,CSARNVLAGLVTDTQYF